The source of this T cell receptor beta chain is a study of immune cell composition in non-small cell lung cancer. In the study overall: Histologic subtype was mainly adenocarcinoma or squamous cell carcinoma.

General study findings and limits: Squamous carcinomas (roughly 80%) more often had tumour-associated clones >0.5% than adenocarcinomas (around 35%). Tumour TCR-beta clonality showed no significant link to smoking pack-years.

TCRdb keeps only in-frame clones here, not all; method: immunoSEQ multiplex PCR. The table has about 9,000 clones, under 85% seen once. The CDR3 totals 15 residues. Germline values: CDR1 MNHEY, CDR2 SMNVEV (reference sequence). V trimming: 3 bases; J trimming: 4 bases; junction bases outside the gene matches: 6. Notes on this clone: Its antigen is not known.

J is TRBJ2-1 and V is TRBV27; 7 bases align to TRBD2. The sequence derives from a human donor with non-small cell lung cancer. Sample: lung tumor tissue. The CDR3 sequence: CASSLGAGPYNEQFF. DNA of the CDR3: TGTGCCAGCAGTTTGGGAGCGGGACCATACAATGAGCAGTTCTTC.